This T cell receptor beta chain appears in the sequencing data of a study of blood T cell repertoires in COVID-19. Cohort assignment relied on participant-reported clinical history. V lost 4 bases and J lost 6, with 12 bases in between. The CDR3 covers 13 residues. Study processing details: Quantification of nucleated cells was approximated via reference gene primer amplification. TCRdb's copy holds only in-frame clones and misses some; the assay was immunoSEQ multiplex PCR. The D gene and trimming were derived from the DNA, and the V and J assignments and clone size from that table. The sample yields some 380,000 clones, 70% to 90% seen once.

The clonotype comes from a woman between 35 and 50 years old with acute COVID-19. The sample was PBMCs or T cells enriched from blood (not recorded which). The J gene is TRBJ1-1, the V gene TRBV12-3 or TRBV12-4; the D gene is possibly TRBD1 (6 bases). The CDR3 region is CASSSTTGSEAFF. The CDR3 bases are TGTGCCAGCAGTTCAACCACAGGGTCTGAAGCTTTCTTT.